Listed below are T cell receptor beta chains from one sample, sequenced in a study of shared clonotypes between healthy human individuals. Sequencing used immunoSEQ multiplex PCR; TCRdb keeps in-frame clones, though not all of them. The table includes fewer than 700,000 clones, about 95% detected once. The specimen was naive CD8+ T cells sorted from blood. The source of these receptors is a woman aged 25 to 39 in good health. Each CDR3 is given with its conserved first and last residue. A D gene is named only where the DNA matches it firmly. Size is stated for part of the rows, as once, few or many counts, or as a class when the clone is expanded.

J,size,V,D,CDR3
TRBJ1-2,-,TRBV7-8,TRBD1,CASSSHITGGIGDGYTF
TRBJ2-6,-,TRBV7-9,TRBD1,CASSIGLTGPTTGANVLTF
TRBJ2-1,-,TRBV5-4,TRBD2,CASSFSGTINEQFF
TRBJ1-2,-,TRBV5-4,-,CASSFGPGTGYTF
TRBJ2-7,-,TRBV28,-,CASSPRGSRSNEQYF
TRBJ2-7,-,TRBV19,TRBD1,CASNSGQGPYEQYF
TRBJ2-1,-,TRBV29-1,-,CSVDGQGSYNEQFF
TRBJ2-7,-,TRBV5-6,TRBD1,CASSLAGQVQYF
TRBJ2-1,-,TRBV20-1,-,CSARIGTEQFF
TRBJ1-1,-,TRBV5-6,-,CASSLGAGITEAFF
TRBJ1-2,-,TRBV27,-,CASSLIGGMDYGYTF
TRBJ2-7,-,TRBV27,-,CASSSGYEQYF
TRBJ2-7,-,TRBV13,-,CASSLGPSYEQYF
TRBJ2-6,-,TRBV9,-,CASSVDRVRSGANVLTF
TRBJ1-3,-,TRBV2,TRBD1,CASSNDRELRGNTIYF
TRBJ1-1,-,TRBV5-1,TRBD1,CASSLGQGMNTEAFF
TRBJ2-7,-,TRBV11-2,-,CASSQDNGESSYEQYF
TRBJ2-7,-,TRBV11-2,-,CASSLVGSSSYEQYF
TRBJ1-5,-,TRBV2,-,CASSVGNQPQHF
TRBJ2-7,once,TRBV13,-,CASSPASSYEQYF
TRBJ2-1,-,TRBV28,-,CASSWELGEQFF
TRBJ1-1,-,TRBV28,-,CASSLKGTRLNTEAFF
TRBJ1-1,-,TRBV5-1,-,CASSGYGENTEAFF
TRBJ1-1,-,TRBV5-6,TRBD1,CASSLGLRGLVMNTEAFF
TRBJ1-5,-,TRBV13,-,CASSLASASGYQPQHF
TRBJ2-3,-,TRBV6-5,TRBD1,CASSFPGTGGTDTQYF
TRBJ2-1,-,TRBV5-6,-,CASSLATFGDINEQFF
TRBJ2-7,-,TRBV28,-,CASSSGNSYEQYF
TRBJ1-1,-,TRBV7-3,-,CAIWELYTEAFF